This TCR beta chain was obtained from a study of tumor-infiltrating lymphocytes in primary liver carcinoma (dated by TCRdb to 2015 to 2018). For the study in its entirety: Surgical resection was performed in China between November 2015 and early 2016 on roughly 5 patients with histopathologically diagnosed primary liver carcinoma. Across five regions of each liver tumor, along with adjacent normal tissue and blood, the study brought together TCRbeta repertoire sequencing, expression microarrays and whole-exome sequencing. High reproducibility was observed for the technical replicate repertoires, with mean shared-clone rates approximately 0.92 and correlation coefficients above 0.95. The tumors of the five patients were staged as T1-T3 N0M0, with maximum diameters ranging from roughly 4 to 10 cm. Hepatocellular carcinoma (four) or combined HCC and intrahepatic cholangiocarcinoma (one) was present in the five patients, who were three men and two women aged 30 to 69 years. Roughly 3.5 to 7.5 million productive TCRbeta reads were obtained per sample, and no significant difference in read depth was found between tissue types. A total of around 35 specimens from 5 patients, comprising some 25 tumor regions, 5 adjacent noncancerous liver tissues and 5 peripheral blood samples, were covered by TCRbeta repertoire sequencing. Study-level results and caveats: Because the samples were bulk and unsorted, CD4+ and CD8+ T cell repertoires could not be compared. The top 250 clones accounted for a significantly greater share of the repertoire in tumors than in blood (p = 0.039). Consistent with antigen-driven expansion, pairs of tumor regions showed higher repertoire overlap (mean around 35%) than either tumor-adjacent pairs (about 17%) or tumor-blood pairs (roughly 14%). Because sequencing covered only the TCR beta chain and unpaired alpha chains were not captured, true repertoire diversity is likely underestimated. The study included only four or five patients, and the authors note findings should be validated in a larger study.

About this clonotype itself: Its antigen is unknown. No quality values exist for individual bases; no much larger clone is one base distant.

Blood RNA was extracted from unsorted whole blood with TRIzol reagent; germline DNA came from the DNeasy Blood & Tissue kit. At the time of sampling, the patients had chronic HBV infection and had not received any treatment. Before surgery, about 4 milliliters of peripheral blood were collected into K2EDTA tubes. V is clipped by 8 bases and J by 4 bases, and the sequence between their germline boundaries is 8 bases long. CDR1 is given as SEHNR and CDR2 as FQNEAQ, both from the germline V gene (reference sequence). The CDR3 goes from the cysteine to the phenylalanine over 12 residues. The sequence is cut down to CDR3 DNA, 36 bases in frame from base 1. TCRbeta-specific cDNA was reverse-transcribed from roughly 500 ng total RNA using a constant-region primer and ProtoScript II reverse transcriptase. Construction of the TCRbeta libraries relied on three nested rounds of multiplex PCR, following a slightly modified ARM-PCR procedure. The first two PCR rounds used multiplex TRBV1-TRBV30 forward primers with a Cbeta reverse primer, each for approximately 11 cycles. Sample barcodes and Illumina adapters were added in a final 25-cycle PCR with Deep VentR polymerase. Amplicons of 200-500 bp were gel-purified with a QIAquick gel extraction kit before sequencing. TCRbeta amplicons were sequenced on an Illumina HiSeq 2500 with 250-bp paired-end reads. As for how the authors treated the data: To recover full CDR3 sequences, reads were quality-trimmed using Trimmomatic v0.33 and paired reads were then merged using FLASH v1.2.11. V, D and J germline segments were assigned to the rearranged TCRbeta sequences by MiGEC v1.2.1b. Clonotype statistics and Shannon-Wiener diversity indices were computed with VDJtools v1.0.0. Except for diversity analysis, only the 250 most abundant clonotypes of each sample were used in subsequent analyses to reduce sampling bias. Starting from the raw public reads, TCRdb applied fastp trimming at Q25, assembled clones with MiXCR and retained in-frame beta chains. Each CDR3 protein gets just one entry, which takes the most common genes and DNA from the rows behind it. Clone size and V and J calls follow TCRdb, not the original study. Here the sample has fewer than 400,000 distinct CDR3 sequences; around three fifths occur a single time. The leading ten clones occupy around 9.5% of the sample.

Recombination linked TRBV7-9 to TRBJ2-2; confidence is insufficient to name the D gene. Sample: peripheral blood. The TCR comes from a man aged 40-49 years with primary liver carcinoma and hepatitis B virus infection. The CDR3: CASDQATGELFF. The nucleotide sequence reads TGTGCCAGCGACCAGGCCACCGGGGAGCTGTTTTTT.